Shown below are 21 T cell receptor beta chains from a single sample sequenced in a study of T cell repertoires in cytomegalovirus infection. TCRdb analysed the reads with MiXCR anew, one entry per CDR3 protein. This table has fewer than 950,000 distinct CDR3 sequences, approximately 32% appearing once. Their cognate antigens are unknown. The sample consisted of cultured CD8+ T cells from PBMCs, taken from culture after CMV antigen stimulation. Receptors originate from a human donor in good health (CMV status not recorded). Some clones in this sample may be carry-over from other donors' samples.

In nucleotides, the CDR3 is TGTGCCAGCGTTCGAAGGATGAACACTGAAGCTTTCTTT. Amino acids: CASVRRMNTEAFF. J is TRBJ1-1 and V is TRBV12-3 or TRBV12-4, with unresolved D. V was pared by 8 bases and J by 0 bases, with 10 bases between. The CDR3 is 13 amino acids.

CDR3 protein: CASSPGTGGVGQPQHF. The CDR3 DNA is TGTGCCAGCAGTCCGGGGACAGGGGGCGTTGGACAGCCCCAGCATTTT. The J gene is TRBJ1-5, the V gene TRBV12-3 or TRBV12-4, with 12 positions matching TRBD1. V trimming: 5 bases; J trimming: 7 bases; junction bases outside the gene matches: 9. CDR3 size: 16 residues.

The chain is built from TRBV6-5 and TRBJ2-5; D unresolved. The CDR3 spans 13 residues. V lost 5 bases and J 2 bases, leaving 9 bases between the germline ends. Germline loops: CDR1 MNHEY, CDR2 SVGAGI. The CDR3, as DNA: TGTGCCAGCAGTACGGACGGACAAGAGACCCAGTACTTC. Residues: CASSTDGQETQYF.

This clonotype was recorded at least ten times. The chain combines TRBV7-8 with TRBJ2-1, with no clear D. Germline lookup yields CDR1 SGHVS and CDR2 FQNEAQ. With 5 bases removed from V and 9 bases from J, the gap between germline ends came to 17 bases. The CDR3 is 14 amino acids. CDR3 protein: CASSTDGLMSEQFF. The CDR3 DNA follows: TGTGCCAGCAGCACGGACGGTCTTATGAGTGAGCAGTTCTTC.

In this sample, this clonotype turned up many times. The chain recombines TRBV7-6 with TRBJ2-2, with D possibly called TRBD1 or TRBD2 (6 bases each). The CDR3 runs to 14 residues. Germline CDR1 is SGHVS and CDR2 is FNYEAQ. The V end was cut by 9 bases, the J end by 7 bases, with 18 bases between. CDR3: CASREGGAGGELFF. CDR3 coding DNA: TGTGCCAGTCGCGAGGGGGGCGCGGGCGGGGAGCTGTTTTTT.

This chain uses TRBV6-6 with TRBJ1-3; D may be TRBD1 (5 bases). The CDR3 is made up of 15 amino acids. The V end lost 2 bases, the J end lost 4 bases, and 12 bases lay between the germline ends. The germline CDR1 and CDR2 sequences are MNHNY and SVGAGI (reference sequence). The chain's CDR3 is CASSYPGRRGNTIYF. CDR3 bases: TGTGCCAGCAGTTACCCGGGGCGGCGAGGAAACACCATATATTTT.

Here the CDR3 DNA reads TGTGCCAGCAGTCAGCCAAGGGACGGGAACACTGAAGCTTTCTTT. It translates to CASSQPRDGNTEAFF. This sequence joins TRBV27 and TRBJ1-1; the D gene is possibly TRBD1 (5 bases). This CDR3 comprises 15 residues. Trimming stripped 5 bases from V and 1 base from J, with 14 bases between. Germline CDR1 and CDR2: MNHEY and SMNVEV (reference sequence).

The chain has TRBV6-5 and TRBJ1-3; possibly TRBD1 for D (6 bases). This CDR3 spans 16 amino acids. V was clipped by 0 bases and J by 4 bases, with 13 bases between them. Germline V gene data show CDR1 as MNHEY and CDR2 as SVGAGI. The CDR3 reads CASSYSDRGTGNTIYF. In nucleotides, the CDR3 is TGTGCCAGCAGTTACTCGGATAGGGGGACCGGAAACACCATATATTTT.

The rearrangement links TRBV20-1 to TRBJ1-2, with D possibly matching TRBD1 (6 bases). Trimming removed 1 base from V and 0 bases from J, with 15 bases in between. This CDR3 spans 16 amino acids. The germline V gene encodes CDR1 DFQATT and CDR2 SNEGSKA (reference sequence). The CDR3 loop reads CSARVPDSSSNYGYTF. The DNA for the CDR3 is TGCAGTGCTAGAGTCCCGGACAGTTCATCTAACTATGGCTACACCTTC.

The V call is TRBV27, the J call TRBJ2-3, with D perhaps assigned TRBD1 or TRBD2 (6 bases each). The germline CDR1 and CDR2 sequences are MNHEY and SMNVEV (reference sequence). V was pared by 8 bases and J by 3 bases, with 15 bases between. This CDR3 has 14 residues. The CDR3 DNA reads as TGTGCCAGCGGTAGGGGGGCCGGAACAGATACGCAGTATTTT. Translated, it gives CASGRGAGTDTQYF.

This clonotype was seen a handful of times. This sequence joins TRBV12-3 or TRBV12-4 and TRBJ2-3; TRBD2 agrees at 7 bases. V shed 6 bases, J shed 5 bases, and the junction held 8 bases outside the gene matches. This CDR3 is 14 amino acids long. The CDR3 bases are TGTGCCAGCAGCTTCGGGGGGAGCCAAGATACGCAGTATTTT. The encoded protein is CASSFGGSQDTQYF.

The rearrangement uses TRBV27 and TRBJ1-2, with a weak D call TRBD1 (5 bases). Looked up from germline, CDR1 is MNHEY and CDR2 is SMNVEV (reference sequence). There are 12 residues in the CDR3. The germline V and J ends were trimmed by 4 bases and 5 bases, with 8 bases remaining between them. This CDR3 is CASSYQGYGYTF. DNA for the CDR3: TGTGCCAGCAGTTACCAGGGTTATGGCTACACCTTC.

This rearrangement joins TRBV6-1 to TRBJ2-5; 10 nucleotides match TRBD1. The V gene end was trimmed by 4 bases and the J gene end by 5 bases; junction bases not matched to a gene: 1. The CDR3 covers 13 residues. Germline V gene sequence: CDR1 MNHNS, CDR2 SASEGT. Here the CDR3 DNA reads TGTGCCAGCAGTGGGACAGGGGGTGAGACCCAGTACTTC. It encodes CASSGTGGETQYF.

The chain joins TRBV7-3 to TRBJ2-7; D is perhaps TRBD2 (6 bases). The CDR3 runs to 16 residues. V gave up 5 bases and J gave up 4 bases, with 21 bases separating them. The germline gives CDR1 SGHTA, CDR2 FQGTGA. The CDR3 is CASSRIGTFWGYEQYV. CDR3 sequence (DNA): TGTGCCAGCAGCAGAATCGGGACTTTCTGGGGGTACGAGCAGTACGTC.

The V and J genes are TRBV12-3 or TRBV12-4 and TRBJ2-4; 11 positions match TRBD2. CDR3 length: 14 residues. J gave up 7 bases and V 10 bases, and 9 bases lay outside the gene matches. CDR3 sequence reads: CANTLAGGQNIQYF. CDR3 DNA: TGTGCCAACACCTTAGCGGGGGGGCAGAACATTCAGTACTTC.

The rearrangement joins TRBV7-6 to TRBJ2-1; 10 nucleotides line up with TRBD2. The germline V gene encodes CDR1 SGHVS and CDR2 FNYEAQ. V lost 0 bases, J lost 1 base, and 0 bases stayed unmatched. CDR3 length: 16 amino acids. The CDR3 protein is CASSLATSGSYNEQFF. The CDR3 nucleotides read TGTGCCAGCAGCTTAGCGACTAGCGGGTCCTACAATGAGCAGTTCTTC.

The chain employs TRBV11-1 and TRBJ2-1; 9 nucleotides agree with TRBD2. Trimming took 5 bases from V and 6 from J; bases not matched to a gene: 14. CDR1 is SGHAT and CDR2 is FQDESV in the germline V gene (reference sequence). This CDR3 spans 17 amino acids. This chain's CDR3 is CASSPGVAGGPSNEQFF. CDR3 bases: TGTGCCAGCAGCCCGGGAGTTGCGGGGGGGCCAAGCAATGAGCAGTTCTTC.

This clonotype was counted between two and nine times. V is TRBV6-2 or TRBV6-3 and J is TRBJ2-2; D could derive from TRBD1 or TRBD2 (6 bases each). Germline CDR1 reads MNHEY; CDR2 reads SVGEGT. V was cut by 7 bases and J by 0 bases, with 12 bases left in between. The CDR3 has 15 residues. CDR3 sequence: CASNIGGSNTGELFF. DNA of the CDR3: TGTGCCAGCAATATAGGGGGGTCGAACACCGGGGAGCTGTTTTTT.

There are a few counts of this clonotype. The V and J genes are TRBV2 and TRBJ2-3, with D possibly being TRBD2 (5 bases). The CDR3 consists of 13 residues. Germline CDR1 is SNHLY and CDR2 is FYNNEI. Trimming cost V 11 bases and J 1 base, with 13 bases left between them. The CDR3 coding sequence is TGTGCCGACCTCCGAGGGCGCACAGATACGCAGTATTTT. It translates to CADLRGRTDTQYF. The full variable domain, with the rest looked up from reference TRBV2 and TRBJ2-3, is EPEVTQTPSHQVTQMGQEVILRCVPISNHLYFYWYRQILGQKVEFLVSFYNNEISEKSEIFDDQFSVERPDGSNFTLKIRSTKLEDSAMYFCADLRGRTDTQYFGPGTRLTVL.

This clonotype came up a few times. The chain combines TRBV7-9 with TRBJ2-1; D uncertain. CDR3 length: 15 amino acids. CDR1 is SEHNR, CDR2 FQNEAQ, per germline (reference sequence). The V gene lost 6 bases and the J gene lost 3 bases, with 15 bases spanning the gap. As DNA, the CDR3 is TGTGCCAGCAGGTCTGCGGTTTTGGGCTACAATGAGCAGTTCTTC. This translates into CASRSAVLGYNEQFF.

A few counts support this clonotype. The V call is TRBV6-2 or TRBV6-3, the J call TRBJ2-3, with 8 bases that match TRBD2. Unmatched junction bases numbered 5, after V lost 2 bases and J lost 4 bases. This CDR3 region has 15 residues. Germline V gene lookup returns CDR1 MNHEY and CDR2 SVGEGT. The CDR3 protein is CASSYTGGAADTQYF. DNA of the CDR3: TGTGCCAGCAGTTACACCGGGGGGGCCGCAGATACGCAGTATTTT.